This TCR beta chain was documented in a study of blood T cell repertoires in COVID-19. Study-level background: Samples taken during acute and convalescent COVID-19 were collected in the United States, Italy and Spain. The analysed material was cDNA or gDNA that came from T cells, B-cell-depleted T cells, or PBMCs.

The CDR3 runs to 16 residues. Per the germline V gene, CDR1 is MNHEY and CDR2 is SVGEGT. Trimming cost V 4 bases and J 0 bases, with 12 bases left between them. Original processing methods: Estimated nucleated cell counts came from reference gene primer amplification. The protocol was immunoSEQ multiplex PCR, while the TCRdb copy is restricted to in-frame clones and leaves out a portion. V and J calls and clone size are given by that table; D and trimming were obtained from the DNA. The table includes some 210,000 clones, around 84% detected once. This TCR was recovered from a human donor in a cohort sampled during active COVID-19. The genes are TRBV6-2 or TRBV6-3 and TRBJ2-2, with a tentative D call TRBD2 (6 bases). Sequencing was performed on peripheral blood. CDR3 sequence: CASSWPGRSNTGELFF. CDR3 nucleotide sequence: TGTGCCAGCAGTTGGCCCGGGAGATCGAACACCGGGGAGCTGTTTTTT.